These 14 T cell receptor beta chains were sequenced from one sample in a study of T cell responses to AZD1222 COVID-19 vaccine. Only in-frame clones appear in the TCRdb table, and some are missing; sequencing was by immunoSEQ multiplex PCR. The table includes around 88,000 clones, 86% detected once. The input for sequencing was peripheral blood, taken on day 0 of AZD1222 vaccination. These receptors were obtained from an adult in good health.

The rearrangement links TRBV5-6 to TRBJ1-6; 8 nucleotides line up with TRBD1. Germline values: CDR1 SGHDT, CDR2 YYEEEE. This CDR3 spans 16 amino acids. V gave up 2 bases and J gave up 6 bases; unmatched junction bases: 7. The CDR3 is CASSLTRGLVNSPLHF. CDR3 nucleotides: TGTGCCAGCAGCTTAACCAGGGGGCTCGTTAATTCACCCCTCCACTTT.

CDR3 nucleotides: TGTGCCAGCACCAAAACGGGAAATTCACCCCTCCACTTT. Translating it yields CASTKTGNSPLHF. The chain couples TRBV27 to TRBJ1-6; D unresolved. CDR1 and CDR2 (germline): MNHEY, SMNVEV (reference sequence). Trimming cost V 7 bases and J 7 bases, with 11 bases left between them. CDR3 length: 13 amino acids.

The chain uses TRBV7-3 and TRBJ1-2, with D unclear. Trimming stripped 0 bases from V and 0 bases from J, with 5 bases between. Per the germline V gene, CDR1 is SGHTA and CDR2 is FQGTGA. The CDR3 is 14 amino acids. The CDR3 spells CASSLTGTNYGYTF. The CDR3 region has the DNA TGTGCCAGCAGCTTAACAGGGACTAACTATGGCTACACCTTC.

This clone was observed a single time. The rearrangement links TRBV3-1 (or the pseudogene TRBV3-2) to TRBJ2-5; D unclear. The CDR3 extends over 14 amino acids. Germline CDR1 and CDR2: LGHDT and YNNKEL (reference sequence). Trimming removed 1 base at V and 5 bases at J, with 11 bases between. The chain's CDR3 is CASSQGFGGETQYF. CDR3 DNA: TGTGCCAGCAGCCAAGGTTTCGGTGGGGAGACCCAGTACTTC.

This chain uses TRBV7-2 with TRBJ2-7; 13 nucleotides agree with TRBD2. With 4 bases clipped from V and 11 bases from J, the junction kept 8 bases outside the gene matches. The CDR3 spans 14 residues. Germline V lookup: CDR1 SGHTA, CDR2 FQGNSA. The CDR3 sequence: CASSSTGLAGEEYF. The CDR3 DNA reads TGTGCCAGCAGCTCGACCGGACTAGCGGGAGAAGAGTACTTC.

The chain couples TRBV19 to TRBJ2-7, with 7 bases matching TRBD2. V lost 3 bases, J lost 0 bases, and 5 bases stayed unmatched. The CDR3 loop spans 15 amino acids. Germline loops: CDR1 LNHDA, CDR2 SQIVND (reference sequence). CDR3 nucleotide sequence: TGTGCCAGTAGTATTGGGGGGGGAAACTCCTACGAGCAGTACTTC. It translates to CASSIGGGNSYEQYF.

This clone was observed a handful of times. The chain recombines TRBV5-5 with TRBJ1-2; D not certain. The CDR3 sequence is 15 residues long. Germline V gives CDR1 SGHKS, CDR2 YYEKEE (reference sequence). Trimming removed 0 bases at V and 1 base at J, with 10 bases between. The CDR3 DNA sequence: TGTGCCAGCAGCTTGGGGGCCGCGAGTAACTATGGCTACACCTTC. This encodes CASSLGAASNYGYTF.

The DNA of the CDR3 is TGTGCCAGCAGTTTTGATAGCAATCAGCCCCAGCATTTT. Its protein product is CASSFDSNQPQHF. This sequence joins TRBV12-3 or TRBV12-4 and TRBJ1-5, with D unresolved. CDR3 length equals 13 residues. Trimming took off 3 bases at V and 0 bases at J, with 3 bases between the two ends.

The chain is built from TRBV2 and TRBJ1-2, with unresolved D. Deletions cut 4 bases from V and 2 bases from J, with 8 bases between. This CDR3 spans 13 amino acids. The germline V gene encodes CDR1 SNHLY and CDR2 FYNNEI. The CDR3 loop is CASSVGPNYGYTF. The DNA for the CDR3 is TGTGCCAGCAGTGTGGGCCCAAACTATGGCTACACCTTC.

This chain links TRBV19 with TRBJ1-5; 7 positions agree with TRBD1. V shed 5 bases and J 6 bases; nucleotides not matched to a gene: 7. In germline, CDR1 is LNHDA, CDR2 SQIVND (reference sequence). CDR3 length: 14 amino acids. Here the CDR3 reads CASSPGGNGQPQHF. CDR3 DNA sequence: TGTGCCAGTAGTCCAGGGGGTAACGGTCAGCCCCAGCATTTT.

J is TRBJ1-5 and V is TRBV19, with a tentative D call TRBD1 (5 bases). The V gene lost 7 bases and the J gene lost 1 base, with 11 bases spanning the gap. Germline values: CDR1 LNHDA, CDR2 SQIVND (reference sequence). CDR3 length equals 14 residues. The CDR3 DNA is TGTGCCAGTACCCCGCCAGGGAGCAATCAGCCCCAGCATTTT. Amino acid sequence: CASTPPGSNQPQHF. Complete variable domain (other parts from reference TRBV19 and TRBJ1-5): DGGITQSPKYLFRKEGQNVTLSCEQNLNHDAMYWYRQDPGQGLRLIYYSQIVNDFQKGDIAEGYSVSREKKESFPLTVTSAQKNPTAFYLCASTPPGSNQPQHFGDGTRLSIL.

This clone was detected a few times. The chain combines TRBV6-5 with TRBJ2-7; the D gene is possibly TRBD2 (5 bases). Trimming cost V 2 bases and J 0 bases, with 11 bases left between them. The germline V gene has CDR1 MNHEY and CDR2 SVGAGI. The CDR3 has 15 residues. CDR3 in amino acids: CASSYVGGSSYEQYF. CDR3 nucleotides: TGTGCCAGCAGTTACGTCGGAGGCTCCTCCTACGAGCAGTACTTC.

V is TRBV7-2 and J is TRBJ2-2; no clear D gene. The ends were cut back, 0 bases at V and 7 bases at J, with 18 bases in the middle. This CDR3 spans 17 amino acids. Germline lookup yields CDR1 SGHTA and CDR2 FQGNSA. CDR3 bases: TGTGCCAGCAGCTTAGCGGGTAGTGGGATTTACGGCGGGGAGCTGTTTTTT. This encodes CASSLAGSGIYGGELFF. Based on the CDR3 plus reference TRBV7-2 and TRBJ2-2, the full variable domain is GAGVSQSPSNKVTEKGKDVELRCDPISGHTALYWYRQSLGQGLEFLIYFQGNSAPDKSGLPSDRFSAERTGGSVSTLTIQRTQQEDSAVYLCASSLAGSGIYGGELFFGEGSRLTVL.

The genes are TRBV7-2 and TRBJ1-1; D unresolved. The CDR3 runs 13 residues. V was clipped by 1 base and J by 8 bases, with 11 bases between them. From germline, CDR1 is SGHTA and CDR2 FQGNSA. The CDR3 DNA is TGTGCCAGCAGCTTAGATTTGATGGGGGAAGCTTTCTTT. This gives the protein CASSLDLMGEAFF.